These 30 T cell receptor beta chains were sequenced from one sample in a study of identical twins. In TCRdb, the 5' RACE reads were re-called with MiXCR into one record per CDR3 protein. The sample holds under 450,000 distinct CDR3 sequences; less than 20% are singletons and the top ten take roughly 12%. The sequencing input was naive T cells sorted from blood. The receptors stem from a man between 50 and 59 years old in good health.

This clonotype came up once. Since a much larger clone is just one base distant, this may be a read error. The V and J genes are TRBV5-1 and TRBJ2-6; 8 bases line up with TRBD1. The CDR3 sequence is 16 residues long. The germline gives CDR1 SGHRS, CDR2 YFSETQ. CDR3 coding DNA: TGCGCCAGCGGGGACAGGAAAATCTCTGGGGCCAACGTCCCGACTTTC. Translating it yields CASGDRKISGANVPTF.

The chain joins TRBV10-3 to TRBJ2-5, with D unresolved. CDR1 and CDR2 from the germline V gene are ENHRY and SYGVKD. CDR3 length: 13 residues. Trimming pared 6 bases from V and 7 bases from J, leaving 15 bases between. CDR3 coding DNA: TGTGCCATCAGCCCTAATATCGGTTCGACCCAGTACTTC. Its protein is CAISPNIGSTQYF.

This chain connects TRBV6-1 to TRBJ2-7; D perhaps matches TRBD1 (6 bases). Germline V gene lookup returns CDR1 MNHNS and CDR2 SASEGT. The CDR3 covers 12 residues. V dropped 10 bases and J dropped 6 bases, with 16 bases sitting between them. The CDR3 DNA reads as TGTGCCACCTCCGGGACATCTTCCGAGCAGTACTTC. It specifies CATSGTSSEQYF.

CDR3 nucleotide sequence: TGTGCCAGCAACCTGGGACAGGGAAGCCACGAGCAGTACTTC. Encoded protein: CASNLGQGSHEQYF. V gene TRBV6-1 combines with J gene TRBJ2-7; TRBD1 agrees at 9 bases. The germline CDR1 and CDR2 sequences are MNHNS and SASEGT. The CDR3 sequence is 14 residues long. With V trimmed by 7 bases and J by 5 bases, 9 bases remained unmatched.

The rearrangement uses TRBV15 and TRBJ1-4; D is undetermined. This CDR3 has 14 amino acids. CDR1 and CDR2 from the germline V gene are LNHNV and YYDKDF (reference sequence). V lost 2 bases to trimming and J lost 8 bases, with 12 bases between them. CDR3 nucleotide sequence: TGTGCCACCAGCAGACGCCAAGGTCGGGAAAAACTGTTTTTT. This encodes CATSRRQGREKLFF.

The CDR3 DNA sequence: TGTGCCAGCAAGGAATCGGGGGCAACTAATGAAAAACTGTTTTTT. Amino acids: CASKESGATNEKLFF. The V call is TRBV12-3 or TRBV12-4, the J call TRBJ1-4, with a weak D call TRBD1 (5 bases). The CDR3 is 15 residues long. V was clipped by 7 bases and J by 0 bases, with 12 bases between them.

The chain joins TRBV25-1 to TRBJ2-7; 9 bases line up with TRBD1. The J segment lost 0 bases and the V segment lost 6 bases, leaving 6 bases of the junction unmatched. The germline CDR1 and CDR2 sequences are MGHDK and SYGVNS. The length of the CDR3 is 15 residues. The CDR3 loop reads CASSHGGQGSYEQYF. Written as DNA, the CDR3 is TGTGCCAGCAGCCACGGGGGACAGGGCTCCTACGAGCAGTACTTC.

The rearrangement links TRBV7-9 to TRBJ2-7; no reliable D call. Germline loops: CDR1 SEHNR, CDR2 FQNEAQ (reference sequence). This CDR3 spans 13 amino acids. Between the trimmed V and J ends, which lost 5 bases and 6 bases, there was a span of 14 bases. The CDR3 DNA sequence: TGTGCCAGCAGCCAGAAGATACGGAGCGAGCAGTACTTC. Its translation is CASSQKIRSEQYF.

The chain has TRBV4-3 and TRBJ2-7; D gene ambiguous. This CDR3 is 14 amino acids long. Between the trimmed V and J ends, which lost 4 bases and 2 bases, there was a span of 12 bases. Germline V CDR1 and CDR2: LGHNA, YSLEER. DNA for the CDR3: TGCGCCAGCAGCCCTTCGACGGTGACCTACGAGCAGTACTTC. Translating gives CASSPSTVTYEQYF.

This clonotype was counted between two and nine times. The gene calls are TRBV25-1 and TRBJ2-7; D gene ambiguous. The ends were cut back, 6 bases at V and 6 bases at J, with 12 bases in the middle. CDR1 is MGHDK, CDR2 SYGVNS, per germline. This CDR3 comprises 12 residues. The CDR3 is CASSNPLGEQYF. The CDR3 DNA reads as TGTGCCAGCAGCAATCCGCTAGGCGAGCAGTACTTC.

This clonotype was detected many times. This chain uses TRBV11-2 with TRBJ1-3; 8 positions agree with TRBD1. The CDR3 consists of 16 residues. CDR1 is SGHAT and CDR2 is FQNNGV in the germline V gene. The V and J ends lost 0 bases and 1 base, in that order; junction bases with no gene match: 2. The CDR3: CASSLERTGSGNTIYF. The CDR3 region has the DNA TGTGCCAGCAGCTTAGAAAGGACAGGGTCTGGAAACACCATATATTTT.

The genes are TRBV12-3 or TRBV12-4 and TRBJ1-3, with D perhaps matching TRBD1 (5 bases). Trimming pared 7 bases from V and 0 bases from J, leaving 10 bases between. This CDR3 contains 14 residues. The CDR3 loop is CASNRQSSGNTIYF. In DNA form, the CDR3 reads TGTGCCAGCAATCGACAGTCCTCTGGAAACACCATATATTTT.

This chain joins TRBV12-3 or TRBV12-4 and TRBJ2-7; TRBD1 matches 7 bases. V shed 5 bases and J 0 bases; nucleotides not matched to a gene: 7. The CDR3 length is 15 residues. DNA of the CDR3: TGTGCCAGCAGTACTACAGGGGCCAGCTCCTACGAGCAGTACTTC. Translation gives CASSTTGASSYEQYF.

This clonotype was seen ten or more times. The chain employs TRBV29-1 and TRBJ2-7, with TRBD2 matching 8 bases. Germline loops: CDR1 SQVTM, CDR2 ANQGSEA. With V trimmed by 7 bases and J by 2 bases, 7 bases remained unmatched. The CDR3 length is 13 residues. The CDR3 region has the DNA TGCAGCGCCAGACTAGCGACCACCTACGAGCAGTACTTC. Encoded protein: CSARLATTYEQYF.

The gene calls are TRBV5-4 and TRBJ2-1; no reliable D call. Per germline, CDR1 SGHNT and CDR2 YYREEE (reference sequence). The CDR3 loop spans 14 amino acids. Trimming removed 4 bases from V and 5 bases from J, with 13 bases in between. DNA of the CDR3: TGTGCCAGCAGCCCCGGGTCGGCCCACAATGAGCAGTTCTTC. This sequence encodes CASSPGSAHNEQFF.

The V and J genes are TRBV20-1 and TRBJ1-2; the D gene is possibly TRBD1 (6 bases). Looked up from germline, CDR1 is DFQATT and CDR2 is SNEGSKA (reference sequence). The V gene lost 0 bases and the J gene lost 4 bases, with 9 bases spanning the gap. The length of the CDR3 is 13 residues. CDR3 protein: CSAREDRTYGYTF. The CDR3 DNA reads as TGCAGTGCTAGAGAAGACAGGACCTATGGCTACACCTTC.

This clonotype occurred once. The chain recombines TRBV7-9 with TRBJ2-7, with 7 bases fitting TRBD2. Trimming took 2 bases from V and 3 from J; bases not matched to a gene: 4. This CDR3 has 14 residues. Looked up from germline, CDR1 is SEHNR and CDR2 is FQNEAQ (reference sequence). CDR3 DNA: TGTGCCAGCAGCTTAACTAGCGAGAGCTACGAGCAGTACTTC. It codes for CASSLTSESYEQYF. Full variable domain (remainder filled in from reference TRBV7-9 and TRBJ2-7): DTGVSQNPRHKITKRGQNVTFRCDPISEHNRLYWYRQTLGQGPEFLTYFQNEAQLEKSRLLSDRFSAERPKGSFSTLEIQRTEQGDSAMYLCASSLTSESYEQYFGPGTRLTVT.

This clonotype was seen many times. The chain combines TRBV24-1 with TRBJ2-5, with 10 bases lining up with TRBD2. V shed 3 bases and J 2 bases; nucleotides not matched to a gene: 2. CDR3 length equals 15 residues. Germline CDR1 is KGHDR and CDR2 is SFDVKD. The CDR3, as DNA: TGTGCCACCAGTGATACTAGCGGGGCACAAGAGACCCAGTACTTC. Residues: CATSDTSGAQETQYF.

J is TRBJ2-4 and V is TRBV12-3 or TRBV12-4; no reliable D call. The germline V and J ends were trimmed by 6 bases and 11 bases, with 17 bases remaining between them. The CDR3 consists of 13 residues. CDR3 protein: CASSFRPSNVQYF. The CDR3 DNA reads TGTGCCAGCAGCTTTCGGCCGTCGAACGTTCAGTACTTC.

The chain combines TRBV18 with TRBJ2-7, with 11 nucleotides matching TRBD2. Trimming at V came to 4 bases and at J to 3 bases, leaving 8 bases not matched to a gene. This CDR3 has 16 residues. Per the germline V gene, CDR1 is KGHSH and CDR2 is LQKENI. The CDR3 here is CASSRPSGRLSYEQYF. CDR3 bases: TGTGCCAGCTCACGCCCTAGCGGGAGGTTAAGCTACGAGCAGTACTTC.

The table lists this clonotype with many counts. DNA of the CDR3: TGTGCCAGCAGCCCCTATAGCGGGAGGTACCAGCCGGCAGATACGCAGTATTTT. This sequence encodes CASSPYSGRYQPADTQYF. J is TRBJ2-3 and V is TRBV6-1; 10 nucleotides align to TRBD2. The V gene end was trimmed by 6 bases and the J gene end by 4 bases; junction bases not matched to a gene: 16. Per the germline V gene, CDR1 is MNHNS and CDR2 is SASEGT. This CDR3 is built from 18 residues.

This clonotype came up a few times. The rearrangement uses TRBV10-2 and TRBJ2-7; no firm D call. The CDR3 totals 13 residues. Trimming removed 2 bases at V and 4 bases at J, with 9 bases between. CDR1 is WSHSY, CDR2 SAAADI, per germline. The CDR3 DNA reads TGCGCCAGCAGTGAGAATGCGGAGTACGAGCAGTACTTC. It encodes CASSENAEYEQYF.

The chain couples TRBV7-2 to TRBJ1-2; perhaps TRBD1 as D (6 bases). The CDR3 extends over 14 amino acids. Germline CDR1 reads SGHTA; CDR2 reads FQGNSA. V shed 4 bases and J shed 8 bases, with 17 bases lying between them. In DNA, the CDR3 is TGTGCCAGCAGCTCCACCCGGGGGGCTTGGGGCTACACCTTC. Protein sequence: CASSSTRGAWGYTF.

The V gene is TRBV5-1, the J gene TRBJ2-2, with 9 bases identical to TRBD1. The CDR3 is 17 amino acids. Germline assignment: CDR1 SGHRS and CDR2 YFSETQ. The trim removed 3 bases at V and 3 bases at J, leaving 9 bases unmatched. The CDR3 sequence is CASSSRWGQGDTGELFF. As DNA, the CDR3 is TGCGCCAGCAGCTCCCGATGGGGACAGGGAGACACCGGGGAGCTGTTTTTT.

The rearrangement uses TRBV29-1 and TRBJ1-1, with 8 bases that match TRBD1. The CDR3 is made up of 11 amino acids. After removal of 7 bases from V and 8 bases from J, the junction contained 6 bases not matched to a gene. Looked up from germline, CDR1 is SQVTM and CDR2 is ANQGSEA. CDR3 region: CSAGQDGEAFF. The CDR3 DNA follows: TGCAGCGCGGGACAGGACGGGGAAGCTTTCTTT.

This chain uses TRBV6-5 with TRBJ2-2; D not certain. The germline V gene has CDR1 MNHEY and CDR2 SVGAGI. The V end lost 4 bases, the J end lost 4 bases, and 13 bases lay between the germline ends. This CDR3 is 15 amino acids long. CDR3 nucleotides: TGTGCCAGCAGTTCTCTCCGCGTCTTCACCGGGGAGCTGTTTTTT. It specifies CASSSLRVFTGELFF.

Many counts were recorded for this clonotype. This chain links TRBV5-1 with TRBJ2-3; 12 positions agree with TRBD2. CDR1 SGHRS and CDR2 YFSETQ come from the germline V gene. The ends lost 0 bases at V and 3 bases at J; junction bases unmatched: 8. The CDR3 consists of 18 residues. The CDR3, as DNA: TGCGCCAGCAGCTTGGCTAGCGGGGGGGCCAGACGTACAGATACGCAGTATTTT. Translated: CASSLASGGARRTDTQYF.

Comments on this clonotype: This may arise from a read error, as a much more abundant clone is one base away. The chain combines TRBV12-3 or TRBV12-4 with TRBJ1-2; D gene unclear. CDR3 length equals 13 residues. The CDR3 DNA reads TGTTCCAGCAGCAACATTATTAACTATGGCTACACCTTC. Amino acid sequence: CSSSNIINYGYTF.

This clonotype was counted at least ten times. This rearrangement joins TRBV5-1 to TRBJ2-1; D gene uncertain. V was cut by 4 bases and J by 4 bases, with 9 bases left in between. CDR3 length: 13 amino acids. Germline V CDR1 and CDR2: SGHRS, YFSETQ. CDR3: CASSPNTYNEQFF. The CDR3 DNA reads TGCGCCAGCAGCCCTAACACGTACAATGAGCAGTTCTTC.

The chain employs TRBV7-2 and TRBJ2-5; the D is unclear. The germline V and J ends were trimmed by 5 bases and 5 bases, with 15 bases remaining between them. The germline V gene encodes CDR1 SGHTA and CDR2 FQGNSA. CDR3 length: 14 amino acids. CDR3 bases: TGTGCCAGCAGCCAGACTCGCGCCGAGGAGACCCAGTACTTC. The encoded protein is CASSQTRAEETQYF. The whole variable domain, filled in from reference TRBV7-2 and TRBJ2-5, reads GAGVSQSPSNKVTEKGKDVELRCDPISGHTALYWYRQSLGQGLEFLIYFQGNSAPDKSGLPSDRFSAERTGGSVSTLTIQRTQQEDSAVYLCASSQTRAEETQYFGPGTRLLVL.